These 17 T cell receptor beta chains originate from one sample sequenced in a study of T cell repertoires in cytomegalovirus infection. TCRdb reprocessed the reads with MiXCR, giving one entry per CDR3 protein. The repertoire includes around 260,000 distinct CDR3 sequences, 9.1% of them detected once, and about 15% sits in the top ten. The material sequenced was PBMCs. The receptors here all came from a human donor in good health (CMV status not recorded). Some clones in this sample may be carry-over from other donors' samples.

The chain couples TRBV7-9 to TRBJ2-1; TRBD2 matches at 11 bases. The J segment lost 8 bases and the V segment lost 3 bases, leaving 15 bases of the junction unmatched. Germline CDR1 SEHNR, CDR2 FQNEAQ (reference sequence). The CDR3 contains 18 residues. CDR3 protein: CASSLYFRTSGGPDEQFF. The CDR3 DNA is TGTGCCAGCAGCTTGTATTTTCGAACTAGCGGGGGTCCGGATGAGCAGTTCTTC.

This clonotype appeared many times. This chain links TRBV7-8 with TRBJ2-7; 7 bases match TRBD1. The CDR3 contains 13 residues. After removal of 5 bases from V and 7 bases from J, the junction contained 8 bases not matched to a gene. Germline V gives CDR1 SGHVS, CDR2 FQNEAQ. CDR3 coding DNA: TGTGCCAGCAGCACCAGACAGGGAACAGAGCAGTACTTC. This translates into CASSTRQGTEQYF.

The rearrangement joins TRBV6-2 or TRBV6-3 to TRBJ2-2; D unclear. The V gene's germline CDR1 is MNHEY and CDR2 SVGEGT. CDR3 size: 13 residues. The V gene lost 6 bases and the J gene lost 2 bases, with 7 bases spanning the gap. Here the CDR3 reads CASREINTGELFF. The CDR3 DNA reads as TGTGCCAGCAGGGAGATAAACACCGGGGAGCTGTTTTTT.

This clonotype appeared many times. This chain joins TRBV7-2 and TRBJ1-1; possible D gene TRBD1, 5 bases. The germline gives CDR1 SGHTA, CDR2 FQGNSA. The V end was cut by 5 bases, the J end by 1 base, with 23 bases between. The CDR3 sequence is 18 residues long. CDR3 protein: CASSGIRGSYFKNTEAFF. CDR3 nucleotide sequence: TGTGCCAGCAGCGGTATTCGGGGCAGCTATTTTAAGAACACTGAAGCTTTCTTT.

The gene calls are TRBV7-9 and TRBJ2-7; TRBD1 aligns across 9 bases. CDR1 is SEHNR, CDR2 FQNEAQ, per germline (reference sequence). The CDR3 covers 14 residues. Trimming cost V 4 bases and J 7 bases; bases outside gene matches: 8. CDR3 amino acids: CASSSGTGFREQYF. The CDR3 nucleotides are TGTGCCAGCAGCTCCGGGACAGGGTTCCGGGAGCAGTACTTC.

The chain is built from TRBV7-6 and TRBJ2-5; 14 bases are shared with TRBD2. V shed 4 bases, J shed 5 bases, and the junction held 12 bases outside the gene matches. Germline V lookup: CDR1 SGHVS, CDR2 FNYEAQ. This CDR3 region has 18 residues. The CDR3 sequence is CASSSPRLAGGPEETQYF. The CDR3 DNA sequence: TGTGCCAGCAGCTCTCCCCGACTAGCGGGAGGGCCAGAGGAGACCCAGTACTTC.

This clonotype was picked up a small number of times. DNA of the CDR3: TGTGCCAGCTCCCTCCCAGGGAGTTCCACCGGGGAGCTGTTTTTT. Protein: CASSLPGSSTGELFF. The rearrangement joins TRBV28 to TRBJ2-2; D assignment may be TRBD1 or TRBD2 (5 bases each). CDR3 length: 15 amino acids. Looked up from germline, CDR1 is MDHEN and CDR2 is SYDVKM. Trimming removed 8 bases at V and 4 bases at J, with 17 bases between.

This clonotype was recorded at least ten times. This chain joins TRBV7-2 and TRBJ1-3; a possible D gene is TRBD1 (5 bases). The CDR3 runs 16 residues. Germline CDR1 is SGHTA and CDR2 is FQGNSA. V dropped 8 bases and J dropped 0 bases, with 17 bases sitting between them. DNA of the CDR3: TGTGCCAGCCGAATCACGGGGGGACTCTCTGGAAACACCATATATTTT. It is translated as CASRITGGLSGNTIYF.

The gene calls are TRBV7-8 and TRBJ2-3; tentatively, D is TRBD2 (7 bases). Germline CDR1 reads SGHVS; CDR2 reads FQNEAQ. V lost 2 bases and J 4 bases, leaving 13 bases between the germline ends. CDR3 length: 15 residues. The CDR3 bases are TGTGCCAGCAGCTTATACGGCGGGGGCCCAGATACGCAGTATTTT. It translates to CASSLYGGGPDTQYF.

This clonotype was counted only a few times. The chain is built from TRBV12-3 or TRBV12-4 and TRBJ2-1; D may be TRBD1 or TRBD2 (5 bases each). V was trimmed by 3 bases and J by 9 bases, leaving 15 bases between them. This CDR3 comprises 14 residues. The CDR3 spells CASSFSRVGGEQFF. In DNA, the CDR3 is TGTGCCAGCAGTTTTTCTCGGGTTGGGGGTGAGCAGTTCTTC.

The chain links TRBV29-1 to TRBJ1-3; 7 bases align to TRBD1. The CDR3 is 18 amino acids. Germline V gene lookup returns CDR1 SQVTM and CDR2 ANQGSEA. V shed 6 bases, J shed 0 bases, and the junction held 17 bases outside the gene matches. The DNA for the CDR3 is TGCAGCGTCCTCCTTACAGGGGAGTCGGGTTACTCTGGAAACACCATATATTTT. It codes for CSVLLTGESGYSGNTIYF.

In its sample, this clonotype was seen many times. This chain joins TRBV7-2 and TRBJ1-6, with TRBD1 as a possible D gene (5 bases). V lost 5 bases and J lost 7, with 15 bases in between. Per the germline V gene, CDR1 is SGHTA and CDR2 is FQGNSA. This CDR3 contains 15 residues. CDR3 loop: CASSLGGPTNSPLHF. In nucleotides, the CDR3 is TGTGCCAGCAGCCTCGGGGGACCAACCAATTCACCCCTCCACTTT.

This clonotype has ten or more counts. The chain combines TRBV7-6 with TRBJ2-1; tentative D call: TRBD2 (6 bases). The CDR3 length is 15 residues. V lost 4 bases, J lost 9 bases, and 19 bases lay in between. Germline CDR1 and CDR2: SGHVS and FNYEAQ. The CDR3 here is CASSYPGLTGAEQFF. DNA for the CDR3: TGTGCCAGCAGCTATCCGGGACTTACTGGGGCTGAGCAGTTCTTC.

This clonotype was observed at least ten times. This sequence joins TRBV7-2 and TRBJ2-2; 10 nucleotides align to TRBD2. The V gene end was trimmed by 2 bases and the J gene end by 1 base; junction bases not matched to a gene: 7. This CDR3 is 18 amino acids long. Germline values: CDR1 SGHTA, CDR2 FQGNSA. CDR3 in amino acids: CASSLWASGRRNTGELFF. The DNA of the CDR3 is TGTGCCAGCAGCTTATGGGCTAGCGGGAGACGGAACACCGGGGAGCTGTTTTTT. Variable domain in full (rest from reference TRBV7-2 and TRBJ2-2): GAGVSQSPSNKVTEKGKDVELRCDPISGHTALYWYRQSLGQGLEFLIYFQGNSAPDKSGLPSDRFSAERTGGSVSTLTIQRTQQEDSAVYLCASSLWASGRRNTGELFFGEGSRLTVL.

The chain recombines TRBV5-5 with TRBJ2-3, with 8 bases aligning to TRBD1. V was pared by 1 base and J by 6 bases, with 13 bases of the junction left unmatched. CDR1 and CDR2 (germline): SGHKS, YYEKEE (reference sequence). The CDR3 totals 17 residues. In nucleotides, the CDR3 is TGTGCCAGCAGCTTGAGGGCCGGGACAGGTACCTCGGATACGCAGTATTTT. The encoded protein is CASSLRAGTGTSDTQYF.

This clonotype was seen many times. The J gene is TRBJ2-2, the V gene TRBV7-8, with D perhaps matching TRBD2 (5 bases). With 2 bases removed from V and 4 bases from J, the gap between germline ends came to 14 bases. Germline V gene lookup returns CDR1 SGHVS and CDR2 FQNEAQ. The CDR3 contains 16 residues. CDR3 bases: TGTGCCAGCAGCTTATTCCGGGGTGGAGGCACCGGGGAGCTGTTTTTT. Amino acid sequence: CASSLFRGGGTGELFF.

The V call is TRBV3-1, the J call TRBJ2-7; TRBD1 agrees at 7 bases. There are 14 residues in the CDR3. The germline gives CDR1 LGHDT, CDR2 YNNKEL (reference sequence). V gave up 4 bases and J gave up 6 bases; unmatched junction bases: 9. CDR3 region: CASSPLTGFSEQYF. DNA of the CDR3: TGTGCCAGCAGCCCCCTGACAGGGTTCTCCGAGCAGTACTTC.